This entry features one T cell receptor beta chain sequence. Its antigen is unidentified. The data were obtained in a study of T-cell reconstitution after alpha-beta-depleted transplantation in children. Germline-derived CDR1 and CDR2 are LNHDA and SQIVND (reference sequence). This CDR3 region has 18 residues. After removal of 5 bases from V and 9 bases from J, the junction contained 22 bases not matched to a gene. Points from the study as a whole: Some patients showed high day-60 TCRbeta diversity, which derived from surviving recipient T cells and thymic progenitors. T-cell counts and diversity at one year post-transplant came mainly from newly produced T cells.

A library of TCRbeta sequences, prepared with unique molecular identifiers, was generated. MiXCR was run by TCRdb on the PCR reads, yielding one entry per CDR3 protein. The sample includes about 900,000 distinct CDR3 sequences, 25% to 35% of them seen just once. The chain joins TRBV19 to TRBJ2-4, with 7 positions matching TRBD1. This clonotype was sampled from a boy younger than two who had a stem cell transplant for SCID, so the T cells may come from the graft donor. The sequences come from PBMCs, mostly from graft donor cells, collected 360 days after TCRalphabeta/CD19-depleted stem cell transplant. CDR3 amino acids: CASSPRTGLWLVAPIQYF. CDR3 coding DNA: TGTGCCAGTAGTCCTCGGACAGGTTTGTGGTTGGTTGCCCCCATTCAGTACTTC.